One sample yielded the 16 T cell receptor beta chains listed below, sequenced in a study of Graves' ophthalmopathy and Graves' hyperthyroidism. RNA transcripts served as template for amplifying TCR beta CDR3 sequences. First-round RT-PCR relied on HTBI primers, and a second-round multiplex PCR came next. TCRdb processed the multiplex PCR reads anew with MiXCR; each CDR3 protein has one entry. Of around 1,200,000 distinct CDR3 sequences listed, about 38% are singletons. Material: peripheral blood or thyroid tissue (not recorded which). The origin of the receptors is an adult man with Graves' hyperthyroidism.

This clonotype has a count of ten or more. This rearrangement joins TRBV19 to TRBJ1-3; the match to TRBD1 covers 7 bases. J gave up 3 bases and V 3 bases, and 11 bases lay outside the gene matches. The CDR3 sequence is 17 residues long. The germline V gene has CDR1 LNHDA and CDR2 SQIVND (reference sequence). CDR3 sequence (DNA): TGTGCCAGTAGTATGGTCCGACGCAGGGGGTATGGAAACACCATATATTTT. This codes for CASSMVRRRGYGNTIYF.

The V call is TRBV4-1, the J call TRBJ1-2; D is undetermined. CDR3 length: 13 amino acids. In germline, CDR1 is MGHRA, CDR2 YSYEKL. V lost 1 base and J 7 bases, leaving 10 bases between the germline ends. The CDR3 region has the DNA TGCGCCAGCAGCCAAGTTTTGTCGTCTGGCTACACCTTC. It yields the protein CASSQVLSSGYTF.

Of note for this clonotype: Possible read error: a much larger clone is one base away. It is likely a read error, because the conserved phenylalanine at the end of the CDR3 is missing. This chain links TRBV2 with TRBJ2-5; 7 nucleotides match TRBD1. V shed 6 bases, J shed 5 bases, and the junction held 6 bases outside the gene matches. The germline V gene encodes CDR1 SNHLY and CDR2 FYNNEI. This CDR3 is built from 13 residues. The CDR3 region is CASSQGVWETQYL. The CDR3 DNA reads TGTGCCAGCAGCCAGGGGGTCTGGGAGACCCAGTACTTA.

There are a few counts of this clonotype. The chain recombines TRBV29-1 with TRBJ2-7; D is undetermined. The germline V gene has CDR1 SQVTM and CDR2 ANQGSEA. The CDR3 totals 11 residues. V lost 8 bases to trimming and J lost 2 bases, with 10 bases between them. In DNA, the CDR3 is TGCAGCTGTGGGATTACCTACGAGCAGTACTTC. Translation: CSCGITYEQYF.

This clonotype has just a few counts. The V gene is TRBV20-1, the J gene TRBJ2-7; D ambiguous. CDR3 length equals 14 residues. Trimming took off 4 bases at V and 0 bases at J, with 13 bases between the two ends. CDR1 DFQATT and CDR2 SNEGSKA come from the germline V gene (reference sequence). This CDR3 reads CSATKPASSYEQYF. The DNA for the CDR3 is TGCAGTGCTACTAAGCCAGCTTCCTCCTACGAGCAGTACTTC.

In regard to this clonotype: Likely a read error: the CDR3 ends without its conserved phenylalanine or tryptophan. Because the CDR3's place on the DNA is in doubt, the DNA is left out and the CDR3 is given as listed by TCRdb. The chain uses TRBV12-3 or TRBV12-4 and TRBJ1-2; TRBD1, the table's D call, was not compared with the DNA. The CDR3 sequence runs 8 residues, both termini included. The CDR3 loop is CASSGTGQ.

Only one count was recorded for this clonotype. A junction boundary mismatches the germline segment, possibly from a read error. The chain has TRBV28 and TRBJ2-7; unclear D gene. The CDR3 consists of 13 residues. Germline CDR1 and CDR2: MDHEN and SYDVKM. DNA for the CDR3: TGTGCCAGCAGTTTTTCGCGAAACTACGAACAGTACTTC. Translating it yields CASSFSRNYEQYF.

This chain connects TRBV2 to TRBJ2-6; 9 bases map to TRBD1. There are 16 residues in the CDR3. The V gene's germline CDR1 is SNHLY and CDR2 FYNNEI. Germline trimming cut 11 bases from V and 3 bases from J; bases unmatched to any gene: 11. The CDR3 loop reads CAATGGYGYGANVLTF. DNA of the CDR3: TGTGCCGCAACAGGGGGCTACGGCTATGGGGCCAACGTCCTGACTTTC. The complete variable domain, with remaining parts taken from reference TRBV2 and TRBJ2-6, reads EPEVTQTPSHQVTQMGQEVILRCVPISNHLYFYWYRQILGQKVEFLVSFYNNEISEKSEIFDDQFSVERPDGSNFTLKIRSTKLEDSAMYFCAATGGYGYGANVLTFGAGSRLTVL.

The sample holds many counts of this clonotype. The chain combines TRBV12-3 or TRBV12-4 with TRBJ1-1, with D uncertain. Trimming took 6 bases from V and 1 from J, leaving 12 bases between them. This CDR3 region has 14 residues. CDR3 nucleotide sequence: TGTGCCAGCAGCCCCGTGACAACGAACACTGAAGCTTTCTTT. Its translation: CASSPVTTNTEAFF.

This clonotype was seen ten or more times. V is TRBV25-1 and J is TRBJ1-6; no clear D. Germline CDR1 and CDR2: MGHDK and SYGVNS. The V gene lost 7 bases and the J gene lost 5 bases, with 18 bases spanning the gap. The CDR3 contains 16 residues. The CDR3 nucleotides are TGTGCCAGCACCCAAGGTGCCCCCACTCATAATTCACCCCTCCACTTT. This encodes CASTQGAPTHNSPLHF.

To note about this clonotype: Possible read error: a much larger clone is one base away. The chain recombines TRBV2 with TRBJ2-5, with D perhaps TRBD2 (6 bases). The germline gives CDR1 SNHLY, CDR2 FYNNEI. The CDR3 contains 13 residues. The V gene lost 5 bases and the J gene lost 7 bases, with 14 bases spanning the gap. CDR3 sequence (DNA): TGTGCCAGCAGTAACCAGGGAGGAGGGACCCAGTACTTC. Protein product: CASSNQGGGTQYF.

The rearrangement links TRBV9 to TRBJ1-1; 12 nucleotides line up with TRBD1. The CDR3 runs to 15 residues. Germline V gene lookup returns CDR1 SGDLS and CDR2 YYNGEE. Trimming removed 3 bases from V and 1 base from J; junction bases left unmatched: 1. CDR3 amino acids: CASSAGQGANTEAFF. The CDR3 bases are TGTGCCAGCAGCGCGGGACAGGGGGCGAACACTGAAGCTTTCTTT.

A word on this clonotype: Compared with germline, one end of the junction differs, possibly owing to a read error. This rearrangement joins TRBV10-3 to TRBJ2-2; D is unclear. The germline gives CDR1 ENHRY, CDR2 SYGVKD. CDR3 length equals 14 residues. Here the CDR3 DNA reads TGTGCCAGCAGTTCCCACTTGAACACCGGGGAGCTGTTTTTT. Translated: CASSSHLNTGELFF.

This clonotype has just a few counts. The chain has TRBV11-2 and TRBJ2-2; TRBD2 agrees at 9 bases. V shed 5 bases, J shed 4 bases, and the junction held 5 bases outside the gene matches. Germline CDR1 SGHAT, CDR2 FQNNGV. The CDR3 sequence is 15 residues long. CDR3 nucleotides: TGTGCCAGCAGCGTTAGCGGGGGTACCACCGGGGAGCTGTTTTTT. It specifies CASSVSGGTTGELFF. The entire variable domain, with the rest obtained from reference TRBV11-2 and TRBJ2-2, is as follows: EAGVAQSPRYKIIEKRQSVAFWCNPISGHATLYWYQQILGQGPKLLIQFQNNGVVDDSQLPKDRFSAERLKGVDSTLKIQPAKLEDSAVYLCASSVSGGTTGELFFGEGSRLTVL.

This clonotype was counted only a few times. The chain links TRBV14 to TRBJ1-3, with D maybe TRBD1 (6 bases). The CDR3 consists of 16 residues. The V gene lost 1 base and the J gene lost 1 base, with 11 bases spanning the gap. Germline loops: CDR1 SGHDN, CDR2 FVKESK. CDR3 sequence reads: CASSQGWGRSGNTIYF. DNA of the CDR3: TGTGCCAGCAGCCAAGGCTGGGGGCGGTCTGGAAACACCATATATTTT.

The table lists this clonotype with a few counts. The rearrangement joins TRBV24-1 to TRBJ1-2; possibly TRBD1 for D (5 bases). The CDR3 is 13 amino acids. Germline assignment: CDR1 KGHDR and CDR2 SFDVKD. V lost 3 bases and J 5 bases, leaving 9 bases between the germline ends. CDR3 loop: CATSDRQGYGYTF. DNA of the CDR3: TGTGCCACCAGTGATCGGCAGGGTTATGGCTACACCTTC.